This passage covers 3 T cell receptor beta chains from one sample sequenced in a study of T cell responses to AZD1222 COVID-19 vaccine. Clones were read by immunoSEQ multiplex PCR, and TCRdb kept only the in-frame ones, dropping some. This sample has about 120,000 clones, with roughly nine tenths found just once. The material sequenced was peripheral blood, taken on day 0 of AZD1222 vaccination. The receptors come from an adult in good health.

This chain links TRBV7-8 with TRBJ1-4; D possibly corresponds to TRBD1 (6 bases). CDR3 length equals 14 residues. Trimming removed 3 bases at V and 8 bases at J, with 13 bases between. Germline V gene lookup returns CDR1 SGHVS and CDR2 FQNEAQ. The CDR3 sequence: CASSFGGAEEKLFF. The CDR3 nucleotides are TGTGCCAGCAGCTTTGGGGGGGCAGAGGAAAAACTGTTTTTT.

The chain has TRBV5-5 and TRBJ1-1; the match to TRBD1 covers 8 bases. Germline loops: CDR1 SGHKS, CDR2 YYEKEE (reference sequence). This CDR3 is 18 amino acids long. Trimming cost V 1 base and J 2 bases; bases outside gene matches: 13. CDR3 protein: CASSLRAGLTGVNTEAFF. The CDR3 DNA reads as TGTGCCAGCAGCTTGCGGGCAGGTTTGACAGGGGTAAACACTGAAGCTTTCTTT.

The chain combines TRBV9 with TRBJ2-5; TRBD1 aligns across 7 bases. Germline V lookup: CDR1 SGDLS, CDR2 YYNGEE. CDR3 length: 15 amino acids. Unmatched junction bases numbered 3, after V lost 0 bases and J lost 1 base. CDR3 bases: TGTGCCAGCAGCGTAGAGGGGGCATCCCAAGAGACCCAGTACTTC. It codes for CASSVEGASQETQYF.